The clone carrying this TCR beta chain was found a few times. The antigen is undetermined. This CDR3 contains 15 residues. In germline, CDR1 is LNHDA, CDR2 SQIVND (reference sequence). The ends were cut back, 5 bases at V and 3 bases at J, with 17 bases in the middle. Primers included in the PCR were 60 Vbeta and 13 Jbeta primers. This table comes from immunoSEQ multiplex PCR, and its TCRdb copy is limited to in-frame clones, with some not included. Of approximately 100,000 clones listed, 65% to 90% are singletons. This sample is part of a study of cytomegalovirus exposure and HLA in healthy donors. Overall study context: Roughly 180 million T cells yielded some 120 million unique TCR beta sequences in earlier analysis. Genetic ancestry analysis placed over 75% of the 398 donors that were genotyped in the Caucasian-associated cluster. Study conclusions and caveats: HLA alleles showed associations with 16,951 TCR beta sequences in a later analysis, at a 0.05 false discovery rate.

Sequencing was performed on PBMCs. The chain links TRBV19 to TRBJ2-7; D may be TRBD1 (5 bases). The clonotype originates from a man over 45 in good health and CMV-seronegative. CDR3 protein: CASSESQVQYYEQYF. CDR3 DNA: TGTGCCAGTAGTGAATCACAGGTGCAGTACTACGAGCAGTACTTC.